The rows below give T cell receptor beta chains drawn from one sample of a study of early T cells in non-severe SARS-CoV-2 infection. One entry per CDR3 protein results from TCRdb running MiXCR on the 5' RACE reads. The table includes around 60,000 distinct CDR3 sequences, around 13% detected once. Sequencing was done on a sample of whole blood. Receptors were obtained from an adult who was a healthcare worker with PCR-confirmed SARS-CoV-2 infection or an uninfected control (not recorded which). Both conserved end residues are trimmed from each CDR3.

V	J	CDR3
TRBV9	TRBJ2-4	ASSVGASLGAKNIQY
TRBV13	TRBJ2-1	ASSFSGTINEQF
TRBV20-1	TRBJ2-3	SAAGTSGGLLGGDTQY
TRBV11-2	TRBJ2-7	ASSLSQGYEQY
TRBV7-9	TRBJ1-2	ASSSAGQGVYGYT
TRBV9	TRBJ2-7	ASSVDSSYEQY
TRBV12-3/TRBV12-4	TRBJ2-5	ASSLVQGFETFDSQYQETQY
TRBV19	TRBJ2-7	ASSIAGTGALYYEQY
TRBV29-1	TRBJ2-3	SKTSAGDTQY
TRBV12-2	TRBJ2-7	ASRPGMGWGSMGSEQY
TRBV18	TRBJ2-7	ASSPPSLPAPPGEQY
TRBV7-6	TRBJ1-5	ASSVGQGQPQH
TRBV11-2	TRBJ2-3	VSSGGDRAFADTQY
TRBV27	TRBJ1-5	ASSEGFNQPQH
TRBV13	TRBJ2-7	ASSLVPRRRDRGYEQY
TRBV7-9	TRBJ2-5	ASSGEAQYQETQY
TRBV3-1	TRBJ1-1	ASSQGVRNTEAF
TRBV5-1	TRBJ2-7	ASSLDVTGGPQY
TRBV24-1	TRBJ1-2	ATSDDYGYT
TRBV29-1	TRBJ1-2	SVLRQDRLYGYT
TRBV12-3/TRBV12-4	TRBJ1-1	ASSLPTASTEAF
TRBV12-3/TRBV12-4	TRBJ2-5	ASSAYRDRGLETQY
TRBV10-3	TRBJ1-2	AITPGQGSGYT
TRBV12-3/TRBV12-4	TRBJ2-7	ASSLIWDRGSEQY
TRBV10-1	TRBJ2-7	ASSDKTADPYEQY
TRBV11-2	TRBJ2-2	ASSLFWGSTGELF
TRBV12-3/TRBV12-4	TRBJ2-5	ASSPDSGTSGTETQY
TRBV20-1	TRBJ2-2	SARGASGELF
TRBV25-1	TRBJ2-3	ASSEPAASGTDTQY
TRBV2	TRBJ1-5	ASIQGPNQPQH
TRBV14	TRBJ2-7	ASSQYGLYEQY
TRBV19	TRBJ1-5	ASSTSTGLNQPQH
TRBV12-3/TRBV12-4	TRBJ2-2	ASSHTGELF
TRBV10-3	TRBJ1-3	AISAGDRGLTIY
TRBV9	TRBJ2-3	ASSPPVGGGDTDTQY
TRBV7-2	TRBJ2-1	ASTWGSSYNEQF
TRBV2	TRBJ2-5	ASSEGQGTY
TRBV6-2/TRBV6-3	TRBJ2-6	ASSRLGANVLT
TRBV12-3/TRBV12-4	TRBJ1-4	ASSFGGAANEKLF
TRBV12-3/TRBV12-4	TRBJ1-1	ASSPYTGVGNTEAF
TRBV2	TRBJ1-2	ASSTGTGSHGYT
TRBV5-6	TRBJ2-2	ASSLPGDYTGELF
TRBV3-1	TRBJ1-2	ASSPGPGGYGYT
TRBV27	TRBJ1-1	ASSLGIPGLTEAF
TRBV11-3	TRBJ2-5	ASSLDYSGTQY
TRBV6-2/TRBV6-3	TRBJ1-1	ASSLQRGWGNTEAF
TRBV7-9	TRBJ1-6	ASSLGGSDSPLH
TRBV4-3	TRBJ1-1	ASSQDGDTEAF
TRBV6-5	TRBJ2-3	ASSFAGLRDTQY